These 17 T cell receptor beta chains share one sample of origin, sequenced in a study of technical replicates of blood from a handful of donors. Measured with immunoSEQ multiplex PCR; TCRdb has only the in-frame clones, and not every one. This repertoire shows tens of thousands of clones, approximately 95% found once; its top ten account for over 0.25%. The sequenced sample consisted of T cells isolated from PBMCs. The receptors shown here come from a human donor in good health.

The chain links TRBV7-9 to TRBJ2-1; TRBD1 matches at 9 bases. In germline, CDR1 is SEHNR, CDR2 FQNEAQ (reference sequence). This CDR3 is built from 15 residues. Unmatched junction bases numbered 8, after V lost 5 bases and J lost 6 bases. The CDR3 is CASSPRQGVVNEQFF. The DNA for the CDR3 is TGTGCCAGCAGCCCTCGACAGGGGGTTGTCAATGAGCAGTTCTTC.

The J gene is TRBJ1-4, the V gene TRBV28; the match to TRBD1 covers 10 bases. The CDR3 extends over 15 amino acids. Germline loops: CDR1 MDHEN, CDR2 SYDVKM. J gave up 2 bases and V 6 bases, and 3 bases lay outside the gene matches. Written as DNA, the CDR3 is TGTGCCAGCAGGACAGGGGGCGGCACTAATGAAAAACTGTTTTTT. The encoded protein is CASRTGGGTNEKLFF.

This chain links TRBV2 with TRBJ2-3; 8 bases align to TRBD2. The germline CDR1 and CDR2 sequences are SNHLY and FYNNEI. The CDR3 contains 14 residues. V shed 8 bases, J shed 0 bases, and the junction held 4 bases outside the gene matches. CDR3 nucleotides: TGTGCCAGCGGTAGCGGGATAAGCACAGATACGCAGTATTTT. Translating it yields CASGSGISTDTQYF.

The chain recombines TRBV7-9 with TRBJ2-3, with D maybe TRBD2 (7 bases). The germline V gene encodes CDR1 SEHNR and CDR2 FQNEAQ (reference sequence). V dropped 2 bases and J dropped 1 base, with 10 bases sitting between them. The CDR3 is 15 amino acids. CDR3 coding DNA: TGTGCCAGCAGCTTAAGGGAGGGGGGCACAGATACGCAGTATTTT. This translates into CASSLREGGTDTQYF.

The chain has TRBV2 and TRBJ2-1; 8 bases are a match to TRBD2. This CDR3 spans 13 amino acids. CDR1 is SNHLY, CDR2 FYNNEI, per germline. DNA for the CDR3: TGTGCGAGTAGCGGGATCTCCTACAATGAGCAGTTCTTC. This codes for CASSGISYNEQFF.

This clone was seen just once. CDR3 DNA sequence: TGTGGGGGGCGGACGAACACCGGGGAGCTGTTTTTT. Translating it yields CGGRTNTGELFF. The rearrangement links TRBV2 to TRBJ2-2, with TRBD1 as a possible D gene (6 bases). Germline CDR1 reads SNHLY; CDR2 reads FYNNEI. This CDR3 is built from 12 residues. The whole variable domain, remainder taken from reference TRBV2 and TRBJ2-2, is EPEVTQTPSHQVTQMGQEVILRCVPISNHLYFYWYRQILGQKVEFLVSFYNNEISEKSEIFDDQFSVERPDGSNFTLKIRSTKLEDSAMYFCGGRTNTGELFFGEGSRLTVL.

This chain joins TRBV27 and TRBJ2-1; 8 nucleotides line up with TRBD1. The V and J ends lost 5 bases and 5 bases, in that order; junction bases with no gene match: 5. CDR3 length: 14 residues. Germline CDR1 is MNHEY and CDR2 is SMNVEV (reference sequence). The CDR3 region has the DNA TGTGCCAGCAGTAGAGGACAGGGCCACAATGAGCAGTTCTTC. It translates to CASSRGQGHNEQFF.

J is TRBJ2-2 and V is TRBV4-2; 8 nucleotides agree with TRBD2. J lost 6 bases, V lost 2 bases, and 2 bases had no gene match. Germline V gene sequence: CDR1 LGHNA, CDR2 YNFKEQ. The CDR3 is 14 amino acids. CDR3 sequence reads: CASSQTSGSGELFF. The CDR3 DNA reads as TGTGCCAGCAGCCAAACTAGCGGTTCCGGGGAGCTGTTTTTT.

This sequence joins TRBV5-4 and TRBJ1-2, with D tentatively TRBD1 (6 bases). The CDR3 is 16 residues long. Germline lookup yields CDR1 SGHNT and CDR2 YYREEE (reference sequence). Trimming left V 1 base short and J 4 bases short, with 17 bases between. The CDR3 is CASSLQGTEHFYGYTF. The CDR3 nucleotides are TGTGCCAGCAGCTTGCAGGGGACCGAACATTTCTATGGCTACACCTTC. Full variable domain (rest looked up from reference TRBV5-4 and TRBJ1-2): ETGVTQSPTHLIKTRGQQVTLRCSSQSGHNTVSWYQQALGQGPQFIFQYYREEENGRGNFPPRFSGLQFPNYSSELNVNALELDDSALYLCASSLQGTEHFYGYTFGSGTRLTVV.

The rearrangement joins TRBV27 to TRBJ2-2, with TRBD2 as a possible D gene (6 bases). The germline CDR1 and CDR2 sequences are MNHEY and SMNVEV (reference sequence). This CDR3 is 13 amino acids long. V was pared by 3 bases and J by 5 bases, with 7 bases between. The CDR3 DNA is TGTGCCAGCAGTTTGGAGGGGACCGGGGAGCTGTTTTTT. Amino acids: CASSLEGTGELFF.

This chain links TRBV19 with TRBJ1-3, with 7 positions matching TRBD1. Germline V gene lookup returns CDR1 LNHDA and CDR2 SQIVND (reference sequence). The V and J ends lost 5 bases and 0 bases, in that order; junction bases with no gene match: 7. This CDR3 is built from 16 residues. CDR3 region: CASSPSGGVSGNTIYF. In nucleotides, the CDR3 is TGTGCCAGTAGTCCCTCAGGGGGAGTCTCTGGAAACACCATATATTTT.

The rearrangement links TRBV9 to TRBJ1-4; D is perhaps TRBD1 (5 bases). Germline lookup yields CDR1 SGDLS and CDR2 YYNGEE. Trimming cost V 4 bases and J 4 bases, with 11 bases left between them. This CDR3 spans 14 amino acids. In nucleotides, the CDR3 is TGTGCCAGCAGCCAAGACAGACGTAATGAAAAACTGTTTTTT. Translated: CASSQDRRNEKLFF.

This clone was recorded once. The chain joins TRBV5-4 to TRBJ1-4; D is perhaps TRBD1 (5 bases). V was cut by 0 bases and J by 4 bases, with 10 bases left in between. This CDR3 contains 15 residues. The germline CDR1 and CDR2 sequences are SGHNT and YYREEE (reference sequence). CDR3 region: CASSLAGDVNEKLFF. For the CDR3, the DNA is TGTGCCAGCAGCTTGGCGGGGGATGTTAATGAAAAACTGTTTTTT.

The CDR3 nucleotides are TGTGCCACCTGGGAGGGGAACACCATATATTTT. Its translation is CATWEGNTIYF. The rearrangement links TRBV7-8 to TRBJ1-3; perhaps TRBD1 as D (5 bases). V was shortened by 10 bases and J by 7 bases, with 11 bases between the two germline ends. CDR1 is SGHVS and CDR2 is FQNEAQ in the germline V gene. The CDR3 is made up of 11 amino acids.

V is TRBV7-9 and J is TRBJ1-1; D may be TRBD1 (5 bases). CDR3 length equals 15 residues. Trimming took 1 base from V and 2 from J, leaving 11 bases between them. Germline V gene lookup returns CDR1 SEHNR and CDR2 FQNEAQ (reference sequence). CDR3 loop: CASSLEKTVNTEAFF. In nucleotides, the CDR3 is TGTGCCAGCAGCTTAGAAAAGACAGTCAACACTGAAGCTTTCTTT.

This clone is a singleton in its sample. V and J are TRBV5-5 and TRBJ2-7, with 10 bases that match TRBD1. The germline gives CDR1 SGHKS, CDR2 YYEKEE (reference sequence). After removal of 2 bases from V and 3 bases from J, the junction contained 5 bases not matched to a gene. The CDR3 length is 15 residues. The CDR3 loop reads CASSFRQGAYYEQYF. The CDR3 nucleotides read TGTGCCAGCAGCTTCCGACAGGGGGCATACTACGAGCAGTACTTC.

The chain has TRBV7-9 and TRBJ2-1; 11 positions agree with TRBD2. The V gene end was trimmed by 0 bases and the J gene end by 1 base; junction bases not matched to a gene: 5. Germline lookup yields CDR1 SEHNR and CDR2 FQNEAQ (reference sequence). CDR3 length equals 18 residues. CDR3 protein: CASSLASGRARSYNEQFF. DNA for the CDR3: TGTGCCAGCAGCTTAGCTAGCGGGAGGGCCCGATCCTACAATGAGCAGTTCTTC.